A selection of T cell receptor beta chains follows, all from one sample in a study of T-cell reconstitution after alpha-beta-depleted transplantation in children. TCRdb processed the PCR reads anew with MiXCR; each CDR3 protein has one entry. The sample holds roughly 5,100 distinct CDR3 sequences, 26% seen once. The sample here was PBMCs, mostly from graft donor cells, taken 60 days after TCRalphabeta/CD19-depleted stem cell transplant. These receptors originate from a male patient under 10 years old who had a stem cell transplant for acute lymphoblastic leukemia, so the T cells may come from the graft donor. Both conserved end residues are part of each CDR3. A D gene is named only where the DNA matches it firmly. Some rows have no size entry. The others give once, few or many, or a class for an expanded clone.

d_gene: NA; v_gene: TRBV20-1; j_gene: TRBJ2-1; abundance: NA; CDR3aa: CSAQYNEQFF; CDR3nt: TGCAGTGCACAGTACAATGAGCAGTTCTTC
d_gene: NA; v_gene: TRBV7-9; j_gene: TRBJ1-4; abundance: many; CDR3aa: CASSPRGLGEKLFF; CDR3nt: TGTGCCAGCAGCCCCCGCGGGCTAGGCGAAAAACTGTTTTTT
d_gene: TRBD2; v_gene: TRBV7-9; j_gene: TRBJ2-1; abundance: many; CDR3aa: CASSPRVAGGAEQFF; CDR3nt: TGTGCCAGCAGCCCCCGGGTAGCGGGAGGCGCTGAGCAGTTCTTC
d_gene: TRBD1; v_gene: TRBV12-3/TRBV12-4; j_gene: TRBJ2-5; abundance: many; CDR3aa: CASSLGQRIQETQYF; CDR3nt: TGTGCCAGCAGCCTGGGACAGAGAATACAAGAGACCCAGTACTTC
d_gene: NA; v_gene: TRBV20-1; j_gene: TRBJ2-3; abundance: large; CDR3aa: CSVGERITDTQYF; CDR3nt: TGCAGTGTCGGGGAGCGGATCACAGATACGCAGTATTTT
d_gene: NA; v_gene: TRBV3-1; j_gene: TRBJ2-7; abundance: NA; CDR3aa: CASSLRGKPVYEQYF; CDR3nt: TGTGCCAGCAGCCTAAGAGGGAAGCCGGTCTACGAGCAGTACTTC
d_gene: NA; v_gene: TRBV5-1; j_gene: TRBJ2-5; abundance: many; CDR3aa: CASSKVLGETQYF; CDR3nt: TGCGCCAGCAGCAAAGTCCTAGGGGAGACCCAGTACTTC
d_gene: NA; v_gene: TRBV5-1; j_gene: TRBJ1-1; abundance: once; CDR3aa: CASSWGSMNTEAFF; CDR3nt: TGCGCCAGCAGCTGGGGCTCCATGAACACTGAAGCTTTCTTT
d_gene: NA; v_gene: TRBV11-2; j_gene: TRBJ2-7; abundance: NA; CDR3aa: CASSSFGNREYEQYF; CDR3nt: TGTGCCAGCAGCTCCTTCGGGAATCGGGAATACGAGCAGTACTTC
d_gene: NA; v_gene: TRBV2; j_gene: TRBJ1-2; abundance: medium-sized; CDR3aa: CASSVVEALGYTF; CDR3nt: TGTGCCAGCAGTGTCGTGGAGGCTCTGGGCTACACCTTC
d_gene: NA; v_gene: TRBV6-5; j_gene: TRBJ2-6; abundance: many; CDR3aa: CASTLSGSGANVLTF; CDR3nt: TGTGCCAGCACTTTGTCGGGGTCTGGGGCCAACGTCCTGACTTTC
d_gene: NA; v_gene: TRBV7-9; j_gene: TRBJ2-3; abundance: NA; CDR3aa: CASSLAVGRIGTDTQYF; CDR3nt: TGTGCCAGCAGCTTAGCTGTTGGACGAATCGGCACAGATACGCAGTATTTT
d_gene: NA; v_gene: TRBV20-1; j_gene: TRBJ2-2; abundance: many; CDR3aa: CSARIGIGPGSCFF; CDR3nt: NA
d_gene: NA; v_gene: TRBV5-6; j_gene: TRBJ1-4; abundance: many; CDR3aa: CASSRTGFNEKLFF; CDR3nt: TGTGCCAGCAGCCGCACTGGGTTTAATGAAAAACTGTTTTTT
d_gene: NA; v_gene: TRBV7-9; j_gene: TRBJ2-7; abundance: medium-sized; CDR3aa: CASSLAWSSYEQYF; CDR3nt: TGTGCCAGCAGCTTAGCGTGGAGTTCCTACGAGCAGTACTTC
d_gene: NA; v_gene: TRBV20-1; j_gene: TRBJ1-2; abundance: many; CDR3aa: CSARDSRTAYGYTF; CDR3nt: TGCAGTGCTAGAGATTCCAGGACAGCCTATGGCTACACCTTC
d_gene: NA; v_gene: TRBV11-1; j_gene: TRBJ2-2; abundance: NA; CDR3aa: CASSLVKQYANTGELFF; CDR3nt: TGTGCCAGCAGCTTAGTAAAGCAGTATGCGAACACCGGGGAGCTGTTTTTT
d_gene: NA; v_gene: TRBV5-6; j_gene: TRBJ2-7; abundance: NA; CDR3aa: CASSLVGSGTSYEQYF; CDR3nt: TGTGCCAGCAGCTTGGTCGGTAGCGGAACCAGCTACGAGCAGTACTTC
d_gene: TRBD2; v_gene: TRBV5-1; j_gene: TRBJ2-1; abundance: many; CDR3aa: CASSLFPPGLAAYNEQFF; CDR3nt: TGCGCCAGCAGCTTGTTTCCCCCGGGACTAGCGGCCTACAATGAGCAGTTCTTC
d_gene: NA; v_gene: TRBV5-1; j_gene: TRBJ2-2; abundance: NA; CDR3aa: CASSLVADTGELFF; CDR3nt: TGCGCCAGCAGCTTGGTGGCAGACACCGGGGAGCTGTTTTTT
d_gene: NA; v_gene: TRBV2; j_gene: TRBJ1-2; abundance: few; CDR3aa: CASSPGGLDGYTF; CDR3nt: TGTGCCAGCAGCCCCGGGGGGTTGGATGGCTACACCTTC
d_gene: TRBD1; v_gene: TRBV4-2; j_gene: TRBJ2-5; abundance: many; CDR3aa: CASSTGTGDSGTQYF; CDR3nt: TGTGCCAGCAGCACCGGGACAGGGGATTCCGGGACCCAGTACTTC
d_gene: NA; v_gene: TRBV7-9; j_gene: TRBJ2-2; abundance: many; CDR3aa: CASSLDEGVSGELFF; CDR3nt: TGTGCCAGCAGCTTAGATGAGGGGGTTTCAGGGGAGCTGTTTTTT
d_gene: NA; v_gene: TRBV18; j_gene: TRBJ1-5; abundance: many; CDR3aa: CASSSGVGQPQHF; CDR3nt: TGTGCCAGCTCGTCAGGGGTGGGTCAGCCCCAGCATTTT
d_gene: NA; v_gene: TRBV6-1; j_gene: TRBJ2-1; abundance: many; CDR3aa: CASSEDARETPQYNEQFF; CDR3nt: TGTGCCAGCAGTGAGGACGCCCGAGAGACCCCGCAATACAATGAGCAGTTCTTC
d_gene: TRBD2; v_gene: TRBV11-2; j_gene: TRBJ2-1; abundance: NA; CDR3aa: CASSGLAVNSLTHNEQFF; CDR3nt: TGTGCCAGCAGTGGACTAGCGGTAAATTCCCTAACCCACAATGAGCAGTTCTTC
d_gene: TRBD2; v_gene: TRBV5-1; j_gene: TRBJ2-1; abundance: NA; CDR3aa: CASSLPETSGGLDEQFF; CDR3nt: TGCGCCAGCAGCTTGCCGGAAACTAGCGGGGGGTTAGATGAGCAGTTCTTC